This TCR beta chain stems from a study of vaccination effects on CD4 cells after COVID-19. Study information: As their vaccination, participants received two doses of either BNT162b2 or mRNA-1273. Study results and limitations: At late timepoints after vaccination, vaccine- and infection-induced clones shrank markedly.

Antigen-specific CD4+ T cell clonotypes were called by their expansion after viral peptide-pool culture in ViraFEST. Scientists isolated CD4+ T cells after a roughly ten-day culture period ended. Cells had half their medium changed to IL-2 medium on days 3 and 7. V lost 6 bases and J lost 3; bases outside the gene matches: 5. The CDR3 covers 14 residues. The germline CDR1 and CDR2 sequences are SQVTM and ANQGSEA. Concerning this clone: What it binds is not known.

Method: immunoSEQ multiplex PCR; TCRdb's copy keeps in-frame clones and lacks some. Of tens of thousands of clones in the sample, roughly 79% are singletons; the top ten hold 2.5%. The chain recombines TRBV29-1 with TRBJ1-4; 9 positions match TRBD1. The source of this sequence is a human donor who received a COVID-19 vaccine. Sequenced material: CD4+ T cells from PBMCs cultured with HCoV-229E spike peptides, taken before COVID-19 vaccination. CDR3 amino acids: CSVGTGLANEKLFF. The CDR3 nucleotides are TGCAGCGTGGGGACAGGGCTGGCTAATGAAAAACTGTTTTTT.